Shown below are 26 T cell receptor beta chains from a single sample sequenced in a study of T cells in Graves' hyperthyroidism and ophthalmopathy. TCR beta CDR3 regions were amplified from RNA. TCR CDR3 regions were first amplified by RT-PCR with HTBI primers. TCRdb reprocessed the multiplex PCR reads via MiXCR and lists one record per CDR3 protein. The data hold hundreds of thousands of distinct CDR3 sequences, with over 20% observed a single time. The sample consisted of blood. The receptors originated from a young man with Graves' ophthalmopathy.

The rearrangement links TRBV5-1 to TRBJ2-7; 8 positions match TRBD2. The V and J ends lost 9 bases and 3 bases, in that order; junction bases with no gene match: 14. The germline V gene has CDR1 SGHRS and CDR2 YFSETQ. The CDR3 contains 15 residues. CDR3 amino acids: CATNPGSGGHYEQYF. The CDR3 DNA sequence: TGCGCCACCAACCCTGGGTCGGGAGGGCACTACGAGCAGTACTTC.

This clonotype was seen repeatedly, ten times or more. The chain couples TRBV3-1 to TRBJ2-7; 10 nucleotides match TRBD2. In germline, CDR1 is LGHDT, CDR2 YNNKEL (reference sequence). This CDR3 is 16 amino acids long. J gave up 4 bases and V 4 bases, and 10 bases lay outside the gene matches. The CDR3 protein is CASSLLGTSGTYEQYF. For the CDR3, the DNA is TGTGCCAGCAGCCTCCTTGGCACTAGCGGGACTTACGAGCAGTACTTC.

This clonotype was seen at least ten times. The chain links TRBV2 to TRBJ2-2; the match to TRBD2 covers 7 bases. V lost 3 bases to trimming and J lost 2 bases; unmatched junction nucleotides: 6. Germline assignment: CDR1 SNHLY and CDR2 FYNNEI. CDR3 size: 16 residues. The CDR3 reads CASSEGASGNTGELFF. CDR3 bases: TGTGCCAGCAGTGAGGGAGCTAGCGGTAACACCGGGGAGCTGTTTTTT.

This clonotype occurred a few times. CDR3 coding DNA: TGTGCCAGCAGCTCCGGGAATACTGATGAGCAGTTCTTC. It is translated as CASSSGNTDEQFF. The chain couples TRBV7-6 to TRBJ2-1; perhaps TRBD2 as D (5 bases). V gave up 4 bases and J gave up 8 bases, with 12 bases separating them. From germline, CDR1 is SGHVS and CDR2 FNYEAQ. This CDR3 comprises 13 residues. Using reference TRBV7-6 and TRBJ2-1 for the parts outside the CDR3, the full variable domain is GAGVSQSPRYKVTKRGQDVALRCDPISGHVSLYWYRQALGQGPEFLTYFNYEAQQDKSGLPNDRFSAERPEGSISTLTIQRTEQRDSAMYRCASSSGNTDEQFFGPGTRLTVL.

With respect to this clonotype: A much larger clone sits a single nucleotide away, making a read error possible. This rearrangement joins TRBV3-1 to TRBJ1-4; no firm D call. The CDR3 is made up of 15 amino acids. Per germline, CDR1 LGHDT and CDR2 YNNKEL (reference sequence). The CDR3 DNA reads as TGTACCAGCAGCCATACAGCGCCAACTAATGAAAAACTGTTTTTT. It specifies CTSSHTAPTNEKLFF.

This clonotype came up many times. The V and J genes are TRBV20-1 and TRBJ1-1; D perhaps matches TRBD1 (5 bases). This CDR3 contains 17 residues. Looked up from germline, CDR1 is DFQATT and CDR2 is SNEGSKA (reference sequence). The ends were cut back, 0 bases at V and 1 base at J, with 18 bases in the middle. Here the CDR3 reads CSARDRWSRARNTEAFF. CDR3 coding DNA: TGCAGTGCTAGAGATCGGTGGTCCAGGGCGAGGAACACTGAAGCTTTCTTT.

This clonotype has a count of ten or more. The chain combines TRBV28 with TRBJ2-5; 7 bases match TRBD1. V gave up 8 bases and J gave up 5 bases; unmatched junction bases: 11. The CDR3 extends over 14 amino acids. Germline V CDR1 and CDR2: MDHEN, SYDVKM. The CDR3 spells CASLSGQVPETQYF. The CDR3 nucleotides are TGTGCCAGCCTCTCCGGACAGGTCCCCGAGACCCAGTACTTC.

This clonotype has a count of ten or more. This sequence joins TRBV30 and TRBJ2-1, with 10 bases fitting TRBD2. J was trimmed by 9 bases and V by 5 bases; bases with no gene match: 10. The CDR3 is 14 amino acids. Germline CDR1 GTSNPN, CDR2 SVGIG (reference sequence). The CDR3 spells CAWSSLAGAREQFF. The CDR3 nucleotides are TGTGCCTGGTCCAGTCTAGCGGGAGCGCGTGAGCAGTTCTTC.

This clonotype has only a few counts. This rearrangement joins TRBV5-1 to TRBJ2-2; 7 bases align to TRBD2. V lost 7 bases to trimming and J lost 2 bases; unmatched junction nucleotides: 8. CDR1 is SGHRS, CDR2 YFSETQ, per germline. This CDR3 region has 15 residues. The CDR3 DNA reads TGCGCCAGCTTCCCGGGACTACCTAACACCGGGGAGCTGTTTTTT. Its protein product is CASFPGLPNTGELFF.

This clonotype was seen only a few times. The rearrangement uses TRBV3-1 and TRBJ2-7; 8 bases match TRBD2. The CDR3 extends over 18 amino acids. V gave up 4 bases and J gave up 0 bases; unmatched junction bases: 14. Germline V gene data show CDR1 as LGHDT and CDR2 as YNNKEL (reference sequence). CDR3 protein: CASSPVRGSGRSSYEQYF. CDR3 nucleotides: TGTGCCAGCAGCCCCGTACGAGGAAGCGGGAGAAGCTCCTACGAGCAGTACTTC.

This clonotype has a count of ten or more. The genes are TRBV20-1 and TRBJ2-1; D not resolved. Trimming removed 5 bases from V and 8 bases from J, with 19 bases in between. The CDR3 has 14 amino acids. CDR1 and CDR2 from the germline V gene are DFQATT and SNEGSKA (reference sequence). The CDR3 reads CSAYPTPRRDEQFF. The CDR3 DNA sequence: TGCAGTGCTTATCCGACTCCCCGACGCGATGAGCAGTTCTTC.

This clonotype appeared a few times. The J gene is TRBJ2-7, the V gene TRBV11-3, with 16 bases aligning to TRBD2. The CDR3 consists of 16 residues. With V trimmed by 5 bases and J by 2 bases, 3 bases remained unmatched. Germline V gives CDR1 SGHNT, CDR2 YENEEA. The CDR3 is CASSPGTSGRAYEQYF. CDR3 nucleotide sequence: TGTGCCAGCAGCCCCGGGACTAGCGGGAGGGCCTACGAGCAGTACTTC.

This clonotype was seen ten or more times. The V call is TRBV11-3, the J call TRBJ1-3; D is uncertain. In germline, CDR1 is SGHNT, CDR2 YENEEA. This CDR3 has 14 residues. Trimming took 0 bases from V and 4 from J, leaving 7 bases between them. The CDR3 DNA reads TGTGCCAGCAGCTTAGAGTACGCGGGAAACACCATATATTTT. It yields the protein CASSLEYAGNTIYF. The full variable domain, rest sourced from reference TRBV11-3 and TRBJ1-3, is EAGVVQSPRYKIIEKKQPVAFWCNPISGHNTLYWYLQNLGQGPELLIRYENEEAVDDSQLPKDRFSAERLKGVDSTLKIQPAELGDSAVYLCASSLEYAGNTIYFGEGSWLTVV.

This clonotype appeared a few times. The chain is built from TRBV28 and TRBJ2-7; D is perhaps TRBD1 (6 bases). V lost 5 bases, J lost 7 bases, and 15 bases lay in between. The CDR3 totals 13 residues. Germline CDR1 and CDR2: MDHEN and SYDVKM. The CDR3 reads CASSTGRRNEQYF. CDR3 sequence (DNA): TGTGCCAGCAGTACAGGGCGACGGAATGAGCAGTACTTC.

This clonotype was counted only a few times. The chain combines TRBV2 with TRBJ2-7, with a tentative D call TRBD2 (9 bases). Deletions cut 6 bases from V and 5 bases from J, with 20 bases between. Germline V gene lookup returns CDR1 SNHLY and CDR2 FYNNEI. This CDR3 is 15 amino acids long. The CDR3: CASSRTGGLADEQYF. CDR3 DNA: TGTGCCAGCAGCCGCACAGGGGGACTAGCCGACGAGCAGTACTTC.

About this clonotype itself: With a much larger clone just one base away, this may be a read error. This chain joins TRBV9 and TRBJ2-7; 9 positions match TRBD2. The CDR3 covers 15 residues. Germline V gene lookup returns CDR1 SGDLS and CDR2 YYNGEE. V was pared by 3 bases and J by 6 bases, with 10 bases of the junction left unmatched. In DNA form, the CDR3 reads TGTGCCAGCAGCGCATCAAGCGGGAGGCGTTGCGAGCAGTACTTC. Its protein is CASSASSGRRCEQYF.

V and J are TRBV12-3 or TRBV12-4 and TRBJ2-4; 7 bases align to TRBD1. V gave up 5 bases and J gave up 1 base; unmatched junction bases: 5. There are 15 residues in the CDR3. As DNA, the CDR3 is TGTGCCAGCAGTGTGGACAGGCAGGCCAAAAACATTCAGTACTTC. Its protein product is CASSVDRQAKNIQYF.

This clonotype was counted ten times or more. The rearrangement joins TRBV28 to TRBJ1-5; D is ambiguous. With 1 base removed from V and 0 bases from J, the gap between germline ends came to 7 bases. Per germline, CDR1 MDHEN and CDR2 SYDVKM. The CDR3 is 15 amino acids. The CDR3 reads CASSLFSYSNQPQHF. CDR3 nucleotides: TGTGCCAGCAGTTTATTCAGCTATAGCAATCAGCCCCAGCATTTT.

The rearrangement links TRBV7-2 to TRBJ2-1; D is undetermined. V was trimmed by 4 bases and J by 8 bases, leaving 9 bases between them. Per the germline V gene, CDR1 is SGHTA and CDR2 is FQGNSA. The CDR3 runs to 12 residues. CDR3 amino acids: CASSSYSDEQFF. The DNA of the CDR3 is TGTGCCAGCAGCTCCTACTCCGATGAGCAGTTCTTC.

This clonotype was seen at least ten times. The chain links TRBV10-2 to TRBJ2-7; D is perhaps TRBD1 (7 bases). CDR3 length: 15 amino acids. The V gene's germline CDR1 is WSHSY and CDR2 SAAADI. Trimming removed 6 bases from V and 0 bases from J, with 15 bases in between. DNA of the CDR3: TGCGCCAGCAGCCCTAGACAGGGAGGCTCCTACGAGCAGTACTTC. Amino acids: CASSPRQGGSYEQYF.

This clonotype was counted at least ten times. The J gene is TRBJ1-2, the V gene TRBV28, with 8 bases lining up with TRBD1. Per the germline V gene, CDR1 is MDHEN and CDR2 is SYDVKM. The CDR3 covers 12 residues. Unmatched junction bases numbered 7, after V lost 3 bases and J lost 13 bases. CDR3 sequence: CASSFPDRDLTF. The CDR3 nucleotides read TGTGCCAGCAGTTTCCCGGACAGGGACCTCACCTTC.

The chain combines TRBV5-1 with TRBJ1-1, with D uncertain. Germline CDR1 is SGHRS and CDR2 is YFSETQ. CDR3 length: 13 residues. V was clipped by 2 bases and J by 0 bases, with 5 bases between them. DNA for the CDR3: TGCGCCAGCAGCTTTCAGATGAACACTGAAGCTTTCTTT. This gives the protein CASSFQMNTEAFF.

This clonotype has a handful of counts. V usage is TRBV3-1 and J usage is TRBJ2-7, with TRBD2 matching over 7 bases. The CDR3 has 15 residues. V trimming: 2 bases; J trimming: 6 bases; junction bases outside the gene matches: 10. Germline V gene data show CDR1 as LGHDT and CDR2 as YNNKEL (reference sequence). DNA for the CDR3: TGTGCCAGCAGCCAAACGGACGCCCGCGGGGGCGAGCAGTACTTC. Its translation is CASSQTDARGGEQYF.

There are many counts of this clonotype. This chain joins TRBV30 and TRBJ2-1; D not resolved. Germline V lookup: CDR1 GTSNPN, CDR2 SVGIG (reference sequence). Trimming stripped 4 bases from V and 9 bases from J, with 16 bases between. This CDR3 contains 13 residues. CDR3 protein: CAWIGQDLGEQFF. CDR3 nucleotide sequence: TGTGCCTGGATTGGTCAGGATTTGGGTGAGCAGTTCTTC.

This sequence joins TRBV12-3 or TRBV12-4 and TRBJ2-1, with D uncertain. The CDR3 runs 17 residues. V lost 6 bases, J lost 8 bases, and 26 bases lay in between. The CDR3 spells CASSQLGPATLWHEQFF. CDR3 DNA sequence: TGTGCCAGCAGCCAATTGGGTCCGGCCACTTTATGGCATGAGCAGTTCTTC.

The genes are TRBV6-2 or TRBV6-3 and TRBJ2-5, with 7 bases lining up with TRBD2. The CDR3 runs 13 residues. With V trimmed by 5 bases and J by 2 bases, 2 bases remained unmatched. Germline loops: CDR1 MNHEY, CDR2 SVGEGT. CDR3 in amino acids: CASSISGQETQYF. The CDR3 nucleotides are TGTGCCAGCAGTATTAGCGGGCAAGAGACCCAGTACTTC.